This TCR beta chain is drawn from a study of technical replicates of blood from a handful of donors (dated 2017 in TCRdb). Preparation of the library involved the immunoSEQ multiplex PCR assay. What TCRdb holds here is the immuneACCESS table cut down to in-frame rearrangements. Part of the clones is not present; checked against another copy, under half of the missing clones reflect an unresolved V gene, and the others are unexplained. The sample records 75,000 to 90,000 clones, approximately 95% of which are singletons. Jointly, the top ten make up roughly 0.34% of the sample. V sheds 0 bases and J sheds 6 bases, leaving 13 bases between their ends. The cysteine opens and the phenylalanine closes a CDR3 of 15 amino acids. Only the CDR3 portion is preserved as DNA: 45 bases, with reading frame beginning at the first base. The germline V gene specifies LGHNA as CDR1 and YNFKEQ as CDR2. As concerns this clone: The antigen it recognizes is unknown. The record has no base qualities; no much larger clone is one base away.

This clonotype was obtained from a human donor in good health. The sample consisted of T cells isolated from PBMCs. The chain is made from TRBV4-2 and TRBJ2-3; TRBD2 might be the D gene, on 5 matching bases. The DNA sequence is TGTGCCAGCAGCCAAGAAGAGGGCTCCCCTGATACGCAGTATTTT. This yields the protein CASSQEEGSPDTQYF.